This T cell receptor (beta chain) was sequenced in a study of blood T cell repertoires in COVID-19. V was pared by 0 bases and J by 0 bases, with 9 bases between. The CDR3 has 17 residues. CDR1 is LNHDA, CDR2 SQIVND, per germline (reference sequence). Data came from immunoSEQ multiplex PCR; TCRdb stores just in-frame clones and leaves some out. The data show 45,000 to 65,000 clones, more than 80% seen once. The sequenced sample was peripheral blood. The clonotype comes from a human donor in a cohort sampled during active COVID-19. The chain couples TRBV19 to TRBJ1-6; no clear D. The CDR3: CASSIEARSSYNSPLHF. CDR3 DNA sequence: TGTGCCAGTAGTATAGAGGCCCGGAGCTCCTATAATTCACCCCTCCACTTT.